This record covers a single T cell receptor beta chain. The CDR3 sequence is 13 residues long. V gave up 8 bases and J gave up 1 base; unmatched junction bases: 4. Per the germline V gene, CDR1 is MNHEY and CDR2 is SVGAGI. This sample is drawn from a study of blood T cell repertoires in COVID-19. Across the study: PBMCs, B-cell-depleted T cells, or T cells provided the cDNA or gDNA that made up the material.

This table comes from immunoSEQ multiplex PCR, and its TCRdb copy is limited to in-frame clones, with some not included. The data show hundreds of thousands of clones, 86% seen once. The clonotype originates from a woman aged 45-60 years with acute or convalescent COVID-19. The chain couples TRBV6-5 to TRBJ2-5, with TRBD2 matching over 7 bases. Source material: peripheral blood. Here the CDR3 DNA reads TGTGCCAGCGGAGGGAGGGTCCAAGAGACCCAGTACTTC. Its translation: CASGGRVQETQYF.